This TCR beta chain was retrieved from a study of blood T cell repertoires in COVID-19. In the study overall: Sites in the United States, Italy and Spain provided acute and convalescent COVID-19 samples. Sources were T cells, B-cell-depleted T cells, or PBMCs; the material itself was cDNA or gDNA.

Original analysis: Amplified reference gene primers provided the basis for estimating nucleated cell counts. TCRdb's copy holds only in-frame clones and misses some; the assay was immunoSEQ multiplex PCR. The D gene and trimming were derived from the DNA, and the V and J assignments and clone size from that table. The repertoire holds fewer than 350,000 clones, with around 87% as singletons. This clonotype originated in a woman aged 25 to 39 who had recovered from COVID-19. The sample taken for sequencing was peripheral blood.

Here the CDR3 DNA reads TGTGCCAGCTCACCACCGAGAACCTCTGGGGCCAACGTCCTGACTTTC. It specifies CASSPPRTSGANVLTF. The chain recombines TRBV18 with TRBJ2-6; D not resolved. CDR3 length: 16 amino acids. The germline gives CDR1 KGHSH, CDR2 LQKENI. V was pared by 0 bases and J by 0 bases, with 6 bases between.